The next 25 T cell receptor beta chains were all read from a single sample in a study of shared clonotypes between healthy human individuals. Produced via immunoSEQ multiplex PCR; TCRdb's table is partial and in-frame only. The sample consists of approximately 2.5 million clones, 90% to 95% of them appearing once. The sequenced material came from naive CD4+ T cells sorted from blood. Specified subset: CD45RA+ positively selected. These receptors all come from a man aged 18 to 29 in good health.

This clone was recorded only once. The V and J genes are TRBV15 and TRBJ2-3; D is unresolved. Germline V gene sequence: CDR1 LNHNV, CDR2 YYDKDF (reference sequence). The V end was cut by 0 bases, the J end by 4 bases, with 14 bases between. This CDR3 contains 16 residues. This chain's CDR3 is CATSRDKGTGADTQYF. The CDR3 nucleotides read TGTGCCACCAGCAGAGACAAGGGCACGGGTGCAGATACGCAGTATTTT.

Written as DNA, the CDR3 is TGTGCCATATCTCGTCCGCAAGAGACCCAGTACTTC. Protein product: CAISRPQETQYF. The chain has TRBV10-3 and TRBJ2-5; D unresolved. Trimming cost V 9 bases and J 2 bases, with 10 bases left between them. The CDR3 runs 12 residues. Germline values: CDR1 ENHRY, CDR2 SYGVKD.

This rearrangement joins TRBV11-3 to TRBJ2-7, with D unresolved. This CDR3 has 15 amino acids. CDR1 is SGHNT, CDR2 YENEEA, per germline. The germline V and J ends were trimmed by 9 bases and 0 bases, with 18 bases remaining between them. The CDR3 coding sequence is TGTGCCAGTTCACCTGGGCAGTCTAACTCCTACGAGCAGTACTTC. Its translation is CASSPGQSNSYEQYF.

About this clone itself: Other DNA sequences in the sample encode the same CDR3. The rearrangement uses TRBV2 and TRBJ2-7; D may correspond to TRBD1 or TRBD2 (5 bases each). The germline CDR1 and CDR2 sequences are SNHLY and FYNNEI. V gave up 4 bases and J gave up 2 bases, with 12 bases separating them. This CDR3 has 14 amino acids. The DNA for the CDR3 is TGTGCCAGCAGTGTCGAGGGGTCAGCCTACGAGCAGTACTTC. Protein sequence: CASSVEGSAYEQYF.

The V call is TRBV7-3, the J call TRBJ1-6; D gene uncertain. CDR1 and CDR2 (germline): SGHTA, FQGTGA. The V end lost 4 bases, the J end lost 7 bases, and 8 bases lay between the germline ends. This CDR3 comprises 13 residues. CDR3 in DNA: TGTGCCAGCAGCTCGGCAGGAAATTCACCCCTCCACTTT. It encodes CASSSAGNSPLHF.

The chain is built from TRBV9 and TRBJ2-3, with 10 bases fitting TRBD1. This CDR3 has 15 residues. The V and J ends lost 6 bases and 4 bases, in that order; junction bases with no gene match: 8. Germline-derived CDR1 and CDR2 are SGDLS and YYNGEE. The CDR3 DNA sequence: TGTGCCAGCACAAGACAGGGGGCACTAGCAGATACGCAGTATTTT. Encoded protein: CASTRQGALADTQYF.

This clone came up once. The V gene is TRBV27, the J gene TRBJ2-7; 7 nucleotides line up with TRBD1. The CDR3 has 16 amino acids. J was trimmed by 7 bases and V by 2 bases; bases with no gene match: 14. Germline V gene lookup returns CDR1 MNHEY and CDR2 SMNVEV (reference sequence). The DNA of the CDR3 is TGTGCCAGCAGTTTAACAGGGGTGCCCCCTGAATTTGAGCAGTACTTC. As protein: CASSLTGVPPEFEQYF.

The gene calls are TRBV18 and TRBJ1-3; D is ambiguous. CDR1 is KGHSH, CDR2 LQKENI, per germline. The length of the CDR3 is 13 residues. Deletions cut 0 bases from V and 6 bases from J, with 6 bases between. CDR3 sequence: CASSPPSVNTIYF. In nucleotides, the CDR3 is TGTGCCAGCTCACCACCTTCGGTAAACACCATATATTTT.

The chain joins TRBV12-5 to TRBJ2-5, with no clear D. Trimming cost V 0 bases and J 0 bases, with 14 bases left between them. The CDR3 runs to 17 residues. Germline loops: CDR1 LGHNT, CDR2 FRNRAP. CDR3 residues: CASGLVIQQRYQETQYF. CDR3 nucleotide sequence: TGTGCTAGTGGTTTGGTAATCCAGCAGAGGTACCAAGAGACCCAGTACTTC.

The chain is built from TRBV18 and TRBJ2-7, with 10 nucleotides matching TRBD1. Germline CDR1 is KGHSH and CDR2 is LQKENI. There are 15 residues in the CDR3. V lost 5 bases to trimming and J lost 0 bases; unmatched junction nucleotides: 4. CDR3 coding DNA: TGTGCCAGCTCAGAGAGGACAGGGGGCTCCTACGAGCAGTACTTC. Translated: CASSERTGGSYEQYF.

Worth noting for this clone: Other DNA sequences in the sample encode the same CDR3. The chain combines TRBV6-1 with TRBJ1-1, with D perhaps TRBD1 (6 bases). This CDR3 is 13 amino acids long. The germline V gene has CDR1 MNHNS and CDR2 SASEGT. V was pared by 5 bases and J by 1 base, with 8 bases between. The CDR3 loop reads CASSRTANTEAFF. The CDR3 DNA is TGTGCCAGCAGTCGGACAGCGAACACTGAAGCTTTCTTT.

The chain combines TRBV7-3 with TRBJ2-2; the D is unclear. Germline V gene sequence: CDR1 SGHTA, CDR2 FQGTGA. V lost 5 bases to trimming and J lost 10 bases, with 14 bases between them. This CDR3 region has 13 residues. The CDR3 is CASSPYMSAELFF. In nucleotides, the CDR3 is TGTGCCAGCAGCCCGTATATGAGCGCGGAGCTGTTTTTT.

The chain joins TRBV30 to TRBJ1-1; D may be TRBD1 (5 bases). Germline assignment: CDR1 GTSNPN and CDR2 SVGIG (reference sequence). The CDR3 spans 18 residues. V gave up 2 bases and J gave up 0 bases, with 22 bases separating them. In DNA, the CDR3 is TGTGCCTGGAGTCGTGCACGCGACCAGAGGGGAATGAACACTGAAGCTTTCTTT. This codes for CAWSRARDQRGMNTEAFF.

A single count supports this clone. The gene calls are TRBV11-2 and TRBJ2-5, with a weak D call TRBD1 (6 bases). CDR3 length: 17 amino acids. Per germline, CDR1 SGHAT and CDR2 FQNNGV. Trimming took off 2 bases at V and 5 bases at J, with 21 bases between the two ends. The CDR3 loop is CASSLINRAGVVETQYF. CDR3 in DNA: TGTGCCAGCAGCTTAATAAACAGGGCAGGGGTCGTTGAGACCCAGTACTTC.

Comment on this clone: The identical CDR3 is also encoded by other nucleotide sequences in the sample. The chain has TRBV9 and TRBJ1-6; D remains unclear. Germline-derived CDR1 and CDR2 are SGDLS and YYNGEE. This CDR3 region has 15 residues. V lost 0 bases and J 0 bases, leaving 4 bases between the germline ends. Here the CDR3 reads CASSVGSSYNSPLHF. DNA of the CDR3: TGTGCCAGCAGCGTAGGCAGCTCCTATAATTCACCCCTCCACTTT.

This sequence joins TRBV6-5 and TRBJ2-7; TRBD1 is a possible D gene (5 bases). Trimming cost V 5 bases and J 3 bases, with 14 bases left between them. CDR1 is MNHEY and CDR2 is SVGAGI in the germline V gene. CDR3 size: 14 residues. The CDR3 nucleotides are TGTGCCAGCAGTCAACAAAAAGGGGACTACGAGCAGTACTTC. This sequence encodes CASSQQKGDYEQYF.

The genes are TRBV10-2 and TRBJ2-1, with D unclear. Trimming took off 2 bases at V and 15 bases at J, with 11 bases between the two ends. Germline CDR1 and CDR2: WSHSY and SAAADI. The CDR3 runs to 11 residues. The CDR3 DNA sequence: TGCGCCAGCAGTGAGGGCCTAGGCGTGTTCTTC. Protein: CASSEGLGVFF.

This clone was detected once. The J gene is TRBJ1-3, the V gene TRBV6-5; the D is unclear. The V and J ends lost 2 bases and 0 bases respectively, with 2 bases between them. The CDR3 runs 13 residues. Germline CDR1 reads MNHEY; CDR2 reads SVGAGI. CDR3 loop: CASSYLSGNTIYF. Written as DNA, the CDR3 is TGTGCCAGCAGTTACCTCTCTGGAAACACCATATATTTT.

The chain joins TRBV6-5 to TRBJ2-2; 10 nucleotides line up with TRBD1. The CDR3 totals 15 residues. V trimming: 8 bases; J trimming: 5 bases; junction bases outside the gene matches: 8. The germline gives CDR1 MNHEY, CDR2 SVGAGI. The CDR3 loop reads CASRRTGGGTGELFF. The CDR3 nucleotides read TGTGCCAGCCGACGGACAGGGGGAGGAACCGGGGAGCTGTTTTTT.

The count of this clone is one. The rearrangement links TRBV7-9 to TRBJ2-7; D ambiguous. CDR1 and CDR2 from the germline V gene are SEHNR and FQNEAQ (reference sequence). Trimming removed 6 bases from V and 0 bases from J, with 15 bases in between. The CDR3 runs to 15 residues. This CDR3 reads CASSPPGRRSYEQYF. CDR3 in DNA: TGTGCCAGCAGTCCCCCCGGGCGGCGCTCCTACGAGCAGTACTTC.

Turning to this clone: Other nucleotide sequences from this sample produce the same CDR3. The rearrangement uses TRBV5-6 and TRBJ1-2; no clear D gene. V lost 4 bases and J 5 bases, leaving 9 bases between the germline ends. The CDR3 is 12 amino acids. CDR1 and CDR2 (germline): SGHDT, YYEEEE. CDR3: CASSSGNYGYTF. CDR3 DNA sequence: TGTGCCAGCAGCAGTGGAAATTATGGCTACACCTTC.

This chain uses TRBV10-3 with TRBJ2-1; D is possibly TRBD1 or TRBD2 (5 bases each). Trimming took 0 bases from V and 2 from J, leaving 11 bases between them. The CDR3 runs to 16 residues. Germline V gives CDR1 ENHRY, CDR2 SYGVKD. The CDR3 nucleotides are TGTGCCATCAGTGAGTCGTTGGGGGTAACCTACAATGAGCAGTTCTTC. Protein sequence: CAISESLGVTYNEQFF.

This clone was counted a single time. The CDR3 loop reads CASCRAGQPQHF. CDR3 in DNA: TGTGCCAGTTGTAGGGCTGGGCAGCCCCAGCATTTT. This chain uses TRBV19 with TRBJ1-5, with unresolved D. Germline V gene sequence: CDR1 LNHDA, CDR2 SQIVND (reference sequence). V was shortened by 8 bases and J by 7 bases, with 12 bases between the two germline ends. The CDR3 is 12 amino acids.

Turning to this clone: Additional DNA sequences in this sample encode the identical CDR3. The chain employs TRBV6-1 and TRBJ2-7; the D is unclear. This CDR3 has 11 amino acids. Trimming took off 6 bases at V and 1 base at J, with 4 bases between the two ends. The germline gives CDR1 MNHNS, CDR2 SASEGT. The CDR3 loop reads CASSRSYEQYF. In DNA, the CDR3 is TGTGCCAGCAGCCGTTCCTACGAGCAGTACTTC.

The J gene is TRBJ1-4, the V gene TRBV7-9; possible D gene TRBD1, 5 bases. The CDR3 loop spans 14 amino acids. Deletions cut 2 bases from V and 8 bases from J, with 12 bases between. The germline V gene has CDR1 SEHNR and CDR2 FQNEAQ (reference sequence). In DNA, the CDR3 is TGTGCCAGCAGCTTAAAGGAAGAGGGGGAAAAACTGTTTTTT. This codes for CASSLKEEGEKLFF.